One sample yielded the 20 T cell receptor beta chains listed below, sequenced in a study of blood T cell repertoires in COVID-19. This table comes from immunoSEQ multiplex PCR, and its TCRdb copy is limited to in-frame clones, with some not included. The repertoire has about 97,000 clones, roughly nine tenths of them found once; the top ten carry less than 2%. Sequencing input: peripheral blood. Receptors originate from a man aged 55-75 years with acute or convalescent COVID-19.

The J gene is TRBJ2-3, the V gene TRBV19, with 11 bases lining up with TRBD2. With V trimmed by 3 bases and J by 7 bases, 6 bases remained unmatched. CDR3 length: 15 residues. The germline gives CDR1 LNHDA, CDR2 SQIVND (reference sequence). CDR3 bases: TGTGCCAGTAGTATGACTAGCGGGGTCTCATATACGCAGTATTTT. It translates to CASSMTSGVSYTQYF.

The genes are TRBV7-9 and TRBJ1-3; no reliable D call. CDR3 size: 13 residues. V shed 3 bases and J shed 2 bases, with 5 bases lying between them. CDR1 SEHNR and CDR2 FQNEAQ come from the germline V gene (reference sequence). The chain's CDR3 is CASSFPAGNTIYF. CDR3 DNA sequence: TGTGCCAGCAGCTTTCCAGCTGGAAACACCATATATTTT.

About this clone: Other DNA sequences in the sample encode the same CDR3. The rearrangement joins TRBV6-5 to TRBJ1-1; 7 bases agree with TRBD1. In germline, CDR1 is MNHEY, CDR2 SVGAGI. The V gene end was trimmed by 2 bases and the J gene end by 4 bases; junction bases not matched to a gene: 1. This CDR3 is built from 13 residues. The CDR3 coding sequence is TGTGCCAGCAGTTACGACAGGGCCACTGAAGCTTTCTTT. Its protein is CASSYDRATEAFF.

This chain connects TRBV3-1 (or the pseudogene TRBV3-2) to TRBJ1-1, with TRBD1 matching over 10 bases. The CDR3 spans 13 residues. V shed 3 bases, J shed 8 bases, and the junction held 3 bases outside the gene matches. Per the germline V gene, CDR1 is LGHDT and CDR2 is YNNKEL (reference sequence). The CDR3, as DNA: TGTGCCAGCAGCCAGACAGGGGGCCCGGAAGCTTTCTTT. Residues: CASSQTGGPEAFF.

V and J are TRBV19 and TRBJ1-1, with 7 nucleotides matching TRBD1. This CDR3 contains 13 residues. V dropped 4 bases and J dropped 4; count of bases not matched to a gene: 3. Germline loops: CDR1 LNHDA, CDR2 SQIVND (reference sequence). The CDR3 sequence is CASSKGAFTEAFF. CDR3 bases: TGTGCCAGTAGTAAGGGGGCTTTCACTGAAGCTTTCTTT.

The V gene is TRBV18, the J gene TRBJ2-5; a weak D match, TRBD2 (6 bases). The CDR3 is made up of 15 amino acids. Trimming stripped 0 bases from V and 1 base from J, with 9 bases between. Looked up from germline, CDR1 is KGHSH and CDR2 is LQKENI. This CDR3 is CASSPPLRGQETQYF. CDR3 bases: TGTGCCAGCTCACCACCGTTGCGGGGCCAAGAGACCCAGTACTTC.

The chain recombines TRBV3-1 (or the pseudogene TRBV3-2) with TRBJ1-5; D remains unclear. CDR3 length: 13 amino acids. Trimming pared 0 bases from V and 8 bases from J, leaving 8 bases between. Germline CDR1 and CDR2: LGHDT and YNNKEL (reference sequence). CDR3 in amino acids: CASSQDLEEPQHF. The CDR3 region has the DNA TGTGCCAGCAGCCAAGATCTTGAGGAGCCCCAGCATTTT.

The rearrangement joins TRBV7-9 to TRBJ2-7; 10 bases are a match to TRBD2. CDR1 SEHNR and CDR2 FQNEAQ come from the germline V gene (reference sequence). This CDR3 has 15 amino acids. The ends lost 0 bases at V and 5 bases at J; junction bases unmatched: 4. The CDR3 protein is CASSLAEGLAHEQYF. The DNA of the CDR3 is TGTGCCAGCAGCTTAGCAGAGGGACTAGCGCACGAGCAGTACTTC.

A few counts support this clone. CDR3 in DNA: TGTGCCAGCAGTTACGCGCGGACAGGGGGCTATGACAATCAGCCCCAGCATTTT. It translates to CASSYARTGGYDNQPQHF. The chain carries TRBV6-2 or TRBV6-3 and TRBJ1-5, with 11 bases that match TRBD1. V trimming: 2 bases; J trimming: 3 bases; junction bases outside the gene matches: 9. This CDR3 spans 18 amino acids. Germline values: CDR1 MNHEY, CDR2 SVGEGT.

The rearrangement joins TRBV9 to TRBJ1-1; D not resolved. CDR3 length equals 13 residues. CDR1 and CDR2 (germline): SGDLS, YYNGEE. Trimming shortened V by 6 bases and J by 4 bases, and 13 bases separated the two germline ends. The CDR3 DNA reads as TGTGCCAGCACCCAGATTTCGGGCACTGAAGCTTTCTTT. Protein sequence: CASTQISGTEAFF.

The chain couples TRBV6-4 to TRBJ1-1; 8 bases align to TRBD1. The V gene's germline CDR1 is MRHNA and CDR2 SNTAGT. With 4 bases clipped from V and 2 bases from J, the junction kept 9 bases outside the gene matches. CDR3 size: 16 residues. In DNA, the CDR3 is TGTGCCAGCAGTGCCCCTTCGGGACAGGAAAACACTGAAGCTTTCTTT. It is translated as CASSAPSGQENTEAFF.

The CDR3 is CASSSGQGPGYTF. In DNA form, the CDR3 reads TGTGCCAGCAGCTCGGGACAGGGGCCCGGCTACACCTTC. The V and J genes are TRBV5-6 and TRBJ1-2; TRBD1 agrees at 10 bases. This CDR3 is built from 13 residues. Germline V gene data show CDR1 as SGHDT and CDR2 as YYEEEE. V lost 3 bases to trimming and J lost 8 bases; unmatched junction nucleotides: 4. The full variable domain, its missing parts supplied by reference TRBV5-6 and TRBJ1-2, is DAGVTQSPTHLIKTRGQQVTLRCSPKSGHDTVSWYQQALGQGPQFIFQYYEEEERQRGNFPDRFSGHQFPNYSSELNVNALLLGDSALYLCASSSGQGPGYTFGSGTRLTVV.

The gene calls are TRBV30 and TRBJ2-7, with D perhaps TRBD2 (5 bases). The CDR3 length is 13 residues. Looked up from germline, CDR1 is GTSNPN and CDR2 is SVGIG (reference sequence). Deletions cut 0 bases from V and 9 bases from J, with 15 bases between. CDR3 residues: CAWSVRTRGRQYV. The CDR3 DNA reads as TGTGCCTGGAGTGTACGCACCCGAGGGAGGCAGTACGTC.

This clone was seen a few times. The chain couples TRBV7-9 to TRBJ2-7; D might be TRBD2 (5 bases). The CDR3 loop spans 13 amino acids. Germline lookup yields CDR1 SEHNR and CDR2 FQNEAQ (reference sequence). V was pared by 5 bases and J by 6 bases, with 14 bases between. The CDR3: CASSPNPRGEQYF. CDR3 DNA sequence: TGTGCCAGCAGCCCAAACCCCCGGGGCGAGCAGTACTTC. Variable domain in full (rest from reference TRBV7-9 and TRBJ2-7): DTGVSQNPRHKITKRGQNVTFRCDPISEHNRLYWYRQTLGQGPEFLTYFQNEAQLEKSRLLSDRFSAERPKGSFSTLEIQRTEQGDSAMYLCASSPNPRGEQYFGPGTRLTVT.

The V gene is TRBV3-1 (or the pseudogene TRBV3-2), the J gene TRBJ2-1; perhaps TRBD2 as D (5 bases). CDR1 and CDR2 (germline): LGHDT, YNNKEL (reference sequence). Trimming stripped 2 bases from V and 5 bases from J, with 16 bases between. CDR3 length equals 16 residues. CDR3 sequence (DNA): TGTGCCAGCAGCCAAAGTCGGCTAGCCCGCGACAATGAGCAGTTCTTC. As protein: CASSQSRLARDNEQFF.

The chain has TRBV15 and TRBJ1-2; no definite D call. CDR3 size: 14 residues. Germline lookup yields CDR1 LNHNV and CDR2 YYDKDF (reference sequence). Trimming removed 0 bases at V and 4 bases at J, with 9 bases between. The CDR3 sequence: CATSRDQRSYGYTF. CDR3 coding DNA: TGTGCCACCAGCAGAGATCAGAGGAGCTATGGCTACACCTTC.

V usage is TRBV4-1 and J usage is TRBJ1-1; D gene unclear. V was pared by 0 bases and J by 5 bases, with 10 bases between. The CDR3 extends over 14 amino acids. Germline-derived CDR1 and CDR2 are MGHRA and YSYEKL. Here the CDR3 reads CASSQELGRTEAFF. The CDR3 DNA sequence: TGCGCCAGCAGCCAAGAATTGGGGAGGACTGAAGCTTTCTTT.

This rearrangement joins TRBV7-8 to TRBJ1-5; D is uncertain. V shed 0 bases and J shed 1 base, with 10 bases lying between them. This CDR3 contains 16 residues. Germline V lookup: CDR1 SGHVS, CDR2 FQNEAQ. DNA of the CDR3: TGTGCCAGCAGCTTAGCGCGGGGAGCGAGCAATCAGCCCCAGCATTTT. Protein: CASSLARGASNQPQHF.

The chain links TRBV11-2 to TRBJ1-4; 9 bases line up with TRBD1. The length of the CDR3 is 16 residues. CDR1 and CDR2 from the germline V gene are SGHAT and FQNNGV. V lost 3 bases to trimming and J lost 1 base; unmatched junction nucleotides: 3. The CDR3 nucleotides are TGTGCCAGCAGCTTGGGACAGGGACTAACTAATGAAAAACTGTTTTTT. Protein: CASSLGQGLTNEKLFF.

This chain joins TRBV6-5 and TRBJ1-1, with a possible D match to TRBD1 (6 bases). The CDR3 loop spans 14 amino acids. Per germline, CDR1 MNHEY and CDR2 SVGAGI. Trimming stripped 2 bases from V and 0 bases from J, with 7 bases between. CDR3 sequence reads: CASSYRQVNTEAFF. CDR3 DNA: TGTGCCAGCAGTTACCGACAGGTGAACACTGAAGCTTTCTTT.